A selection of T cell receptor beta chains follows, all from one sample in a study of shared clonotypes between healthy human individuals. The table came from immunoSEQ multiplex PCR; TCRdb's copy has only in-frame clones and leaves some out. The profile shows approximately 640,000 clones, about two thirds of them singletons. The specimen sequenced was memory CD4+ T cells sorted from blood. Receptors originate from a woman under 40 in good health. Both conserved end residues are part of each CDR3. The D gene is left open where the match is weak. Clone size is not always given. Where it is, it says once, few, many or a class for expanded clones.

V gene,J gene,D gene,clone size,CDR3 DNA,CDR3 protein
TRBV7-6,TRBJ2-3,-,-,TGTGCCAGCAGCTTAACAGGGACTACACGCACAGATACGCAGTATTTT,CASSLTGTTRTDTQYF
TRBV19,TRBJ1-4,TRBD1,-,TGTGCCAGTCTCAACAGGGGGGCCGATGAAAAACTGTTTTTT,CASLNRGADEKLFF
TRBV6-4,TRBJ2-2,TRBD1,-,TGTGCCAGCAGCCGACAGGGGGCCGCCGGGGAGCTGTTTTTT,CASSRQGAAGELFF
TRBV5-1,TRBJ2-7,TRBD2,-,TGCGCCAGCAGCACCCGACTAGATAGCGGGAACTACGAGCAGTACTTC,CASSTRLDSGNYEQYF
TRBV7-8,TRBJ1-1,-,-,TGTGCCAGCAGCCCTCAGGTTGAAGCTTTCTTT,CASSPQVEAFF
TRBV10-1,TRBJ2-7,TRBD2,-,TGCGCCAGCAGTGCGTTGGCTAGCGGGAACTACGAGCAGTACTTC,CASSALASGNYEQYF
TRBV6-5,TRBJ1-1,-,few,TGTGCCAGCAGTTACGACAGAGGTAACACTGAAGCTTTCTTT,CASSYDRGNTEAFF
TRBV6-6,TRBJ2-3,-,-,TGTGCCAGCAGTTACTCGCGGGGACACACAGATACGCAGTATTTT,CASSYSRGHTDTQYF
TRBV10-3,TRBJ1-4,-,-,TGTGCCATCAGTGAGGGGGGCAGCGCGGGGAAACTGTTTTTT,CAISEGGSAGKLFF
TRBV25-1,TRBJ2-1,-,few,TGTGCCAGCAGTGAAGGTACGGGGGCCTCCTACAATGAGCAGTTCTTC,CASSEGTGASYNEQFF
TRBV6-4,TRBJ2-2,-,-,TGTGCCAGCGGCGACGCGAACACCGGGGAGCTGTTTTTT,CASGDANTGELFF
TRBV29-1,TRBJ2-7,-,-,TGCAGCGCCGGTCTCGGGACCTACGAGCAGTACTTC,CSAGLGTYEQYF
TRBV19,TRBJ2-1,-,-,TGTGCCAGTAGTCCAGGACTGTACAATGAGCAGTTCTTC,CASSPGLYNEQFF
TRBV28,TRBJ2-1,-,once,TGTGCCAGCAGTTTCCTTGGTAGCGGAAAAGACAATGAGCAGTTCTTC,CASSFLGSGKDNEQFF
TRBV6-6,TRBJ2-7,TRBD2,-,TGTGCCAGCAGTTATTCATTACTAGCGGGCAACTACGAGCAGTACTTC,CASSYSLLAGNYEQYF
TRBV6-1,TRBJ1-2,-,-,TGTGCCAGCAGCGACACAGGCGCCAACTATGGCTACACCTTC,CASSDTGANYGYTF
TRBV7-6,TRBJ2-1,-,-,TGTGCCAGCAGCTTAGCGCGACTAGTTGATGAGCAGTTCTTC,CASSLARLVDEQFF
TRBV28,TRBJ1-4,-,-,TGTGCCAGCGGGAAACCCGTAAGTGCGCTGTTTTTT,CASGKPVSALFF
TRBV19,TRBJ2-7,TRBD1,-,TGTGCCAGTAGATCCCAGGGGGAGTCCTACGAGCAGTACTTC,CASRSQGESYEQYF
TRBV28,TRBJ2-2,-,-,TGTGCCAGCATTGAGGCGAACACCGGGGAGCTGTTTTTT,CASIEANTGELFF
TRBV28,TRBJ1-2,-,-,TGTGCCAGCACCCTTAGGGGGGTCGATGGCTACACCTTC,CASTLRGVDGYTF
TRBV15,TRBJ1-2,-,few,TGTGCCACCAGCAGAGGTGGTCAGAGGGCTAACTATGGCTACACCTTC,CATSRGGQRANYGYTF
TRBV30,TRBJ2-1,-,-,TGTGCCTGGAGTGTCAACCACTACAATGAGCAGTTCTTC,CAWSVNHYNEQFF
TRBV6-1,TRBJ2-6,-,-,TGTGCCAGCAGTTCAGGCGGGTCTGGGGCCAACGTCCTGACTTTC,CASSSGGSGANVLTF
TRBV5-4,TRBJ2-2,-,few,TGTGCCAGCAGCTTGGGGGGTTTCAGGGAGCTGTTTTTT,CASSLGGFRELFF
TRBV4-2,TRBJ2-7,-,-,TGTGCCAGCAGCCAAGATGGGACTGCTGGGTACGAGCAGTACTTC,CASSQDGTAGYEQYF
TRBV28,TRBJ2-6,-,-,TGTGCCACTTCCCCCGGGTCTGGGGCCAACGTCCTGACTTTC,CATSPGSGANVLTF
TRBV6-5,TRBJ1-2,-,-,TGTGCCAGCAGTCGAGCGGGGGTAAACTATGGCTACACCTTC,CASSRAGVNYGYTF
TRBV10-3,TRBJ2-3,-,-,TGTGCCTTCCGCGGAAGTCTAAGCACAGATACGCAGTATTTT,CAFRGSLSTDTQYF
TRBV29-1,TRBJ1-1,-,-,TGCAGCGTTGAAGTTTTGGGGATTGGGGACACTGAAGCTTTCTTT,CSVEVLGIGDTEAFF
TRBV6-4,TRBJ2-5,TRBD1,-,TGTGCCAGCAGTTACCCTCCAGAGAGTCAGGGGGAAGAGACCCAGTACTTC,CASSYPPESQGEETQYF
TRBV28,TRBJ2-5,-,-,TGTGCCAGCACCACGTTCGGGACGTGGGATACCCAGTACTTC,CASTTFGTWDTQYF
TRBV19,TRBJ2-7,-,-,TGTGCCAGTACAACACAAGCCGGCGGAGCCTACGAGCAGTACTTC,CASTTQAGGAYEQYF
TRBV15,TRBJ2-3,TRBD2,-,TGTGCCACCAGCAGAGACAGGACTAGCGGGTACACAGATACGCAGTATTTT,CATSRDRTSGYTDTQYF
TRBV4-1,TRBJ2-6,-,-,TGCGCCAGCAGCCAAGATTCCGGGGCCAACGTCCTGACTTTC,CASSQDSGANVLTF